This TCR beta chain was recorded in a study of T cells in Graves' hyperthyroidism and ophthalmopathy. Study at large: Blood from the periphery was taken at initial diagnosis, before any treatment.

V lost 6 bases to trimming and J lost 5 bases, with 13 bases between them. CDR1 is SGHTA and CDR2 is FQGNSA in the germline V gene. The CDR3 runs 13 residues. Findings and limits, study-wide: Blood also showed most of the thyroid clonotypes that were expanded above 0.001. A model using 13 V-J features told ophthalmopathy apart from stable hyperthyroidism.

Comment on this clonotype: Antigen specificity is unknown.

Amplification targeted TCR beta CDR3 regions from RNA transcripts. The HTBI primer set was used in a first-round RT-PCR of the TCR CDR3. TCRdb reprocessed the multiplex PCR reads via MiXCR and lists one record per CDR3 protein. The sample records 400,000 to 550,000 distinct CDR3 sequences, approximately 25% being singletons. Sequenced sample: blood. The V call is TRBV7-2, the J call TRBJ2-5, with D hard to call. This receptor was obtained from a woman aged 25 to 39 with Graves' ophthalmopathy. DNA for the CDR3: TGTGCCAGCAGTTTTCGGCCGAGCGAGACCCAGTACTTC. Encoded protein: CASSFRPSETQYF.